This TCR beta chain was documented in a study of OX40 agonist ivuxolimab in advanced cancers. Exclusion applied to patients with autoimmune disease history or systemic immunosuppression. Trimming removed 2 bases from V and 7 bases from J, with 14 bases in between. The CDR3 totals 14 residues. Germline V gene sequence: CDR1 MDHEN, CDR2 SYDVKM. TCRdb keeps only in-frame clones here, not all; method: immunoSEQ multiplex PCR. The top ten hold 2% to 3% of the sample, which has under 100,000 clones, approximately 85% seen once. The origin of this receptor is an adult with an advanced solid tumor such as melanoma, head and neck, liver or kidney cancer. Specimen: CD4+ or CD8+ T cells sorted from blood, collected in a trial of the OX40 agonist ivuxolimab. The V call is TRBV28, the J call TRBJ2-5; D possibly corresponds to TRBD2 (6 bases). CDR3 in DNA: TGTGCCAGCAGTTTAGGGCGGGGAACAGGGACCCAGTACTTC. This codes for CASSLGRGTGTQYF.